This T cell receptor (beta chain) comes out of a study of T cell responses to AZD1222 COVID-19 vaccine. Broader study findings: Repertoires were obtained only post-peak T cell response. CD4 TCRs associated with vaccination spanned spike, dominating at 160-218 and 743-854. Females outnumbered males among donors, who were mostly white British; clonal diversity was possibly underestimated.

Data came from immunoSEQ multiplex PCR; TCRdb stores just in-frame clones and leaves some out. Of 100,000 to 150,000 clones in the sample, about 91% are singletons; the top ten hold around 1.9%. This CDR3 comprises 15 residues. Per the germline V gene, CDR1 is MRHNA and CDR2 is SNTAGT. V was shortened by 6 bases and J by 3 bases, with 18 bases between the two germline ends. It was second doses at about 4 or about 12 weeks that were pooled. Points on this clone: The antigen is undetermined.

The rearrangement links TRBV6-4 to TRBJ2-7; tentatively, D is TRBD1 or TRBD2 (5 bases each). The starting material was peripheral blood, obtained 28 days after the second AZD1222 dose. The TCR sequence derives from an adult who received the AZD1222 COVID-19 vaccine. The CDR3 nucleotides are TGTGCCAGCAGCCTCCGGGACCCAGGATACTACGAGCAGTACGTC. Protein sequence: CASSLRDPGYYEQYV.